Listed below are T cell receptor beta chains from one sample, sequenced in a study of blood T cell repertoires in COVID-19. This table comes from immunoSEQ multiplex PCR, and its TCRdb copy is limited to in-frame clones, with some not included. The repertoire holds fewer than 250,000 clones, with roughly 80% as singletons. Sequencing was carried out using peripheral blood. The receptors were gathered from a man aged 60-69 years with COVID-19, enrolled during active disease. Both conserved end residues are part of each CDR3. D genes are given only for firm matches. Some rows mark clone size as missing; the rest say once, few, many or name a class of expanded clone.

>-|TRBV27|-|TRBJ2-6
TGTGCCAGCAAAACTCTCCGTCTGGGGCAGGGTTCTGGGGCCAACGTCCTGACTTTC
CASKTLRLGQGSGANVLTF
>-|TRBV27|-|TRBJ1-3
TGTGCCAGCAGCCCCAGGCTCTACTCTGGAAACACCATATATTTT
CASSPRLYSGNTIYF
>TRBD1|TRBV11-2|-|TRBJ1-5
TGTGCCAGCAGCTTTGGAACAGGGGTTAGCAATCAGCCCCAGCATTTT
CASSFGTGVSNQPQHF
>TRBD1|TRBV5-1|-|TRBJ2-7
TGCGCCAGCAGTTGGGCAGGGGGCGACGAGCAGTACTTC
CASSWAGGDEQYF
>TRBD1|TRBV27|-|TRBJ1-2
TGTGCCAGCAGTTTATCGGCGCAGGGGGCTCTTGGCTACACCTTC
CASSLSAQGALGYTF
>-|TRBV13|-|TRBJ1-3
TGTGCCAGCAGGAGGGGACTCTCTGGAAACACCATATATTTT
CASRRGLSGNTIYF
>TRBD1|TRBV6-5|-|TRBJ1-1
TGTGCCAGCAGGCGAGGACAGGGGAACACTGAAGCTTTCTTT
CASRRGQGNTEAFF
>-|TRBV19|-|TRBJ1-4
TGTGCCAGTAGTATATTCGGTGACTACCTGTCAACTAATGAAAAACTGTTTTTT
CASSIFGDYLSTNEKLFF
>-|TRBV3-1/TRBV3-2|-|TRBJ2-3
TGTGCCAGCAGCCAGGGGGGTTATAAAGATACGCAGTATTTT
CASSQGGYKDTQYF
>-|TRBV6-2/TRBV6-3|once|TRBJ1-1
TGTGCCAGCAGCATCTCTAAGGACTCGGTAAGGGCTTTCTTT
CASSISKDSVRAFF
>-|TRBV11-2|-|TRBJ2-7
TGTGCCAGCAGCTTAGACCGCTACTACGAGCAGTACTTC
CASSLDRYYEQYF
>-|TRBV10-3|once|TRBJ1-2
TGTGCCATCAGTGACAACTTAAACTATGGCTACACCTTC
CAISDNLNYGYTF
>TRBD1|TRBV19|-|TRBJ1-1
TGTGCCAGTTGGCCCGGGACAGGGAGGCCCGAGAACACTGAAGCTTTCTTT
CASWPGTGRPENTEAFF
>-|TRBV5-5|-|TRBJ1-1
TGTGCCAGCAGCCCCGCGGCTACACAGGGTTTGCACACTGAAGCTTTCTTT
CASSPAATQGLHTEAFF
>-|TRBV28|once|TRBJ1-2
TGTGCCAGCAGTCCCGCTAACTATGGCTACACCTTC
CASSPANYGYTF
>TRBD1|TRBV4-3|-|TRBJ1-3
TGCGCCAGCAGCGTGGCGGGACAGGGTGGAAACACCATATATTTT
CASSVAGQGGNTIYF
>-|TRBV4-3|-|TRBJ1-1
TGCGCCAGCAGCCAAGAACAGGGCAGCACTGAAGCTTTCTTT
CASSQEQGSTEAFF
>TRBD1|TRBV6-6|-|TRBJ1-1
TGTGCCAGCATCTGGGCAGGGGGAAACACTGAAGCTTTCTTT
CASIWAGGNTEAFF
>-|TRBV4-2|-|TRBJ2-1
TGTGCCAGCAGCCAAGACCCGGACTACAACAATGAGCAGTTCTTC
CASSQDPDYNNEQFF
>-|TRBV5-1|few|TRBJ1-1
TGCGCCAGCAGCTTGGATGACAGCATGAACACTGAAGCTTTCTTT
CASSLDDSMNTEAFF
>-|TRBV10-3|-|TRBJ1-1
TGTGCCATCAGAGGACAGATGAACACTGAAGCTTTCTTT
CAIRGQMNTEAFF
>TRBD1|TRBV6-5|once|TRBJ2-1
TGTGCCAGCAGTTACTCAGACAGGGTTGCAAATGAGCAGTTCTTC
CASSYSDRVANEQFF
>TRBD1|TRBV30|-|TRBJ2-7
TGTGCCTGGAGTAGTCAGGGACAGGGGGCTTTTTACGAGCAGTACTTC
CAWSSQGQGAFYEQYF
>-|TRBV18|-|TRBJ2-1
TGTGCCAGCTCACCACCGTCGGGCTCCTACAATGAGCAGTTCTTC
CASSPPSGSYNEQFF
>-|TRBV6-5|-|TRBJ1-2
TGTGCCAGCAAGGACCGAGGGAACTATGGCTACACCTTC
CASKDRGNYGYTF
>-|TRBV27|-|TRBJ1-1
TGTGCCAGCAGTTACTCCCTTGTCAGGGGCACTGAAGCTTTCTTT
CASSYSLVRGTEAFF
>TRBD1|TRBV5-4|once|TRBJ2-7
TGTGCCAGCAGCACCGGGACAGGGCTCTACGAGCAGTACTTC
CASSTGTGLYEQYF
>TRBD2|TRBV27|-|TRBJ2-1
TGTGCCAGCAGTCTAGGGACTATTTACAATGAGCAGTTCTTC
CASSLGTIYNEQFF
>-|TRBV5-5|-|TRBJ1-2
TGTGCCAGCAGCTTGGTCCAGGGAAAAAACTATGGCTACACCTTC
CASSLVQGKNYGYTF
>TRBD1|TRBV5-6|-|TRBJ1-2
TGTGCCAGCAGCTTACGGACAGGGGAAGGCGGCTACACCTTC
CASSLRTGEGGYTF
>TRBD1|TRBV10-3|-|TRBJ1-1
TGTGCCATCAGTGATCAGGGGGCGGGGAACACTGAAGCTTTCTTT
CAISDQGAGNTEAFF
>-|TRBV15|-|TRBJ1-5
TGTGCCACCAGCTCCCCGCCAGGAAGCAATCAGCCCCAGCATTTT
CATSSPPGSNQPQHF
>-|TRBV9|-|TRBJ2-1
TGTGCCAGCAGCCAAACCGGGACATCAGGTGAGCAGTTCTTC
CASSQTGTSGEQFF
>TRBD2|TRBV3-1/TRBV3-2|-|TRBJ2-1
TGTGCCAGCAGCGTGACTAGCGGGAGATCTGAGCAGTTCTTC
CASSVTSGRSEQFF
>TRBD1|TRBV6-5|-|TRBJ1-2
TGTGCCAGCAGCATGTTGAACAGGGGCTATGGCTACACCTTC
CASSMLNRGYGYTF
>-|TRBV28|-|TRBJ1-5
TGTGCCAGCAGGCCCTCTAGGGGTAATCAGCCCCAGCATTTT
CASRPSRGNQPQHF
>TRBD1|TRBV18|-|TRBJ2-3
TGTGCCAGCTCACTCTCCGGACAGGGAGGAACAGATACGCAGTATTTT
CASSLSGQGGTDTQYF
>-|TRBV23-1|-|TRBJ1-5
TGCGCCAGCAGCCTTCCCTCGAGGGGGAATCAGCCCCAGCATTTT
CASSLPSRGNQPQHF
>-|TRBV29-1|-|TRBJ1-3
TGCAGCGTCGATACTGAGGGAAACACCATATATTTT
CSVDTEGNTIYF
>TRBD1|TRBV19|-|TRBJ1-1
TGTGCCAGTAGTTACCCAGGGGGCGAAACTGAAGCTTTCTTT
CASSYPGGETEAFF
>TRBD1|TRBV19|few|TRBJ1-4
TGTGCCAGTAGGGGACAGTTTGCAACTAATGAAAAACTGTTTTTT
CASRGQFATNEKLFF
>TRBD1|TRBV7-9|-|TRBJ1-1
TGTGCCAGCAGCTTAGGGGGCGACAGGGATGCTTTCTTT
CASSLGGDRDAFF
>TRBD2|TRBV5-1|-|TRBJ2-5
TGCGCCAGCAGCATGCTAGCGGAAGAGACCCAGTACTTC
CASSMLAEETQYF
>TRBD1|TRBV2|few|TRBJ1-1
TGTGCCAGCAGACAAGACAGGGGGCGAGGGGGGACTGAAGCTTTCTTT
CASRQDRGRGGTEAFF
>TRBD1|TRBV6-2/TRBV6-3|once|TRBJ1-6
TGTGCCAGCAGTTATAACCTAGGGACAGGGGAAGAAAATTCACCCCTCCACTTT
CASSYNLGTGEENSPLHF
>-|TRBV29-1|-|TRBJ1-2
TGCAGCGTTGAAACTGGGGCGTGGAGTGGAGGCTACACCTTC
CSVETGAWSGGYTF
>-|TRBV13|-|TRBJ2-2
TGTGCCAGCAGCACCCGGGGTTCACCCAAAACCGGGGAGCTGTTTTTT
CASSTRGSPKTGELFF
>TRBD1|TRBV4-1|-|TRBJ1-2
TGCGCCAGCAGCCCCAACAGGGGAAACTATGGCTACACCTTC
CASSPNRGNYGYTF
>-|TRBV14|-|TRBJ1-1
TGTGCCAGCAGCCTCCGACCCGGGGAAACTGAAGCTTTCTTT
CASSLRPGETEAFF